This is a list of T cell receptor beta chains from one sample in a study of human T cells and chemical hapten exposure. In TCRdb, the reads were re-called with MiXCR into one record per CDR3 protein. In the table there are more than 100,000 distinct CDR3 sequences, around 9% of which are singletons. Sequenced sample: whole blood. These receptors came from a human donor in good health. Some clones in this sample may be carry-over from other donors' samples. Both conserved end residues are part of each CDR3. The order of the fields is clone size, V gene, D gene, J gene, CDR3 DNA, CDR3 protein. A D gene is named only where the DNA matches it firmly. The size entry is marked missing in some rows and otherwise reads once, few, many or a size class.

few	TRBV7-2	NA	TRBJ2-5	TGTGCCAGCAGACCCACGCGGGGCAGCCAAGAGACCCAGTACTTC	CASRPTRGSQETQYF
few	TRBV29-1	NA	TRBJ1-1	TGCAGCGTTGAAAGGAATACTGAAGCTTTCTTT	CSVERNTEAFF
few	TRBV5-6	NA	TRBJ2-5	TGTGCCAGCAGCCTGGGACGAGAGACCCAGTACTTC	CASSLGRETQYF
NA	TRBV7-2	TRBD2	TRBJ2-1	TGTGCCAGCAGCCTCGGACTAGCGGTCTCCTACAATGAGCAGTTCTTC	CASSLGLAVSYNEQFF
few	TRBV3-1	NA	TRBJ1-2	TGTGCCAGCAGCCATGAGCCCAACTATGGCTACACCTTC	CASSHEPNYGYTF
few	TRBV6-2/TRBV6-3	NA	TRBJ2-5	TGTGCCAGCAGTTACATCCAAGAGACCCAGTACTTC	CASSYIQETQYF
NA	TRBV6-2/TRBV6-3	TRBD2	TRBJ2-3	TGTGCCAGCAGTAAACTAGCGGGAGCAGATACGCAGTATTTT	CASSKLAGADTQYF
few	TRBV15	TRBD1	TRBJ2-7	TGTGCCACCAGCAGGGGGGACAGATACGAGCAGTACTTC	CATSRGDRYEQYF
few	TRBV5-1	NA	TRBJ2-7	TGCGCCAGCAGCTCGACCAGCAGGACCTACGAGCAGTACTTC	CASSSTSRTYEQYF
few	TRBV7-2	TRBD1	TRBJ2-2	TGTGCCAGCAGCCTGCCCCTTCAGGGGGCGCGAAACACCGGGGAGCTGTTTTTT	CASSLPLQGARNTGELFF
many	TRBV20-1	NA	TRBJ2-7	TGCAGTGCTAGAGCCTTACGGGAAACCCCCTCCGAGCAGTACTTC	CSARALRETPSEQYF
few	TRBV19	NA	TRBJ1-2	TGTGCCAGTAGTATAGGGTTGGAGGCAGACCGGCGGGTCTATGGCTACACCTTC	CASSIGLEADRRVYGYTF
many	TRBV4-3	NA	TRBJ1-1	TGCGCCAGCAGCCAAGATGTAACGACAGCGAACACTGAAGCTTTCTTT	CASSQDVTTANTEAFF
few	TRBV7-9	NA	TRBJ1-1	TGTGCCAGCACCGTATATCTGCCGTACAGTTCCGGGAATTTGAACACTGAAGCTTTCTTT	CASTVYLPYSSGNLNTEAFF
many	TRBV7-6	NA	TRBJ1-4	TGTGCCAGCAGCTTAATGGCTAATGAAAAACTGTTTTTT	CASSLMANEKLFF
NA	TRBV4-1	TRBD2	TRBJ2-5	TGCGCCAGCAGCCAACTACCGGGACTAGCGGTGCAAGAGACCCAGTACTTC	CASSQLPGLAVQETQYF
NA	TRBV6-1	TRBD2	TRBJ2-7	TGTGCCAGCAGTGCCCCCCTCGCGGGAGCGTACGAGCAGTACTTC	CASSAPLAGAYEQYF
NA	TRBV7-6	NA	TRBJ2-5	TGTGCCAGCAGCCTCCGCCCCGGGGGCGCAGGGGAGACCCAGTACTTC	CASSLRPGGAGETQYF
few	TRBV12-3/TRBV12-4	NA	TRBJ2-2	TGTGCCACCTGGGAGGGGGTGTTTGGGGAGCTGTTTTTT	CATWEGVFGELFF
few	TRBV5-4	NA	TRBJ2-1	TGTGCCAGCAGATGGACCGGGGGTACAAATGAGCAGTTCTTC	CASRWTGGTNEQFF
many	TRBV20-1	NA	TRBJ1-2	TGCAGTCCAAAAGAAGCAGGGAACTATGGCTACACCTTC	CSPKEAGNYGYTF
many	TRBV4-2	TRBD1	TRBJ1-5	TGTGCCAGCAGCCAAACGGGACAGGGAGTTTTGAATCAGCCCCAGCATTTT	CASSQTGQGVLNQPQHF
few	TRBV4-1	NA	TRBJ2-5	TGCGCCAGCAGCCAAGATCTGGCAGACCAAGAGACCCAGTACTTC	CASSQDLADQETQYF
few	TRBV5-7	NA	TRBJ2-7	TGTGCCAGCAGCCCCTTCTCCTACGAGCAGTACTTC	CASSPFSYEQYF